The 31 T cell receptor beta chains below were found in one sample sequenced in a study of beta chain features in type 1 diabetes. Antigens of these TCRs are unknown. cDNA synthesis used the whole RNA isolate, giving expressed TCRB sequences. Measured with immunoSEQ multiplex PCR; TCRdb has only the in-frame clones, and not every one. The table shows about 740,000 clones, with over 10% occurring only once. Study observations and caveats: Among all four CD4+ subsets, Type 1 diabetes patients had TCRB CDR3s that were moderately but significantly shorter.

The source material was naive CD4+ T cells from blood. The source is a man aged 18 to 30 with type 1 diabetes.

This clone was seen only a few times. The same CDR3 also results from other DNA sequences found in this sample. This chain joins TRBV18 and TRBJ2-3; a weak D match, TRBD2 (6 bases). Trimming removed 3 bases at V and 5 bases at J, with 9 bases between. The CDR3 length is 13 residues. The V gene's germline CDR1 is KGHSH and CDR2 LQKENI. As DNA, the CDR3 is TGTGCCAGCTCACCCCCGGGGGAAGATACGCAGTATTTT. Protein sequence: CASSPPGEDTQYF.

The CDR3 DNA reads as TGTGCCAGTACCCAAAGTTCTGACAGGGCCAACGAGCAGTACTTC. It yields the protein CASTQSSDRANEQYF. V usage is TRBV19 and J usage is TRBJ2-7, with TRBD1 matching over 7 bases. This CDR3 spans 15 amino acids. Per germline, CDR1 LNHDA and CDR2 SQIVND (reference sequence). The J segment lost 5 bases and the V segment lost 7 bases, leaving 14 bases of the junction unmatched.

This clone was seen only a few times. The V call is TRBV5-4, the J call TRBJ2-1; a possible D gene is TRBD1 (6 bases). The CDR3 sequence is 17 residues long. The V gene lost 0 bases and the J gene lost 0 bases, with 13 bases spanning the gap. CDR1 is SGHNT and CDR2 is YYREEE in the germline V gene (reference sequence). The CDR3 region is CASSLDGGQSSYNEQFF. The CDR3 DNA is TGTGCCAGCAGCTTGGACGGAGGACAGAGCTCCTACAATGAGCAGTTCTTC.

The genes are TRBV7-9 and TRBJ2-5; 8 bases match TRBD1. The DNA matches TRBJ2-7 better at its end, which makes the J call doubtful. This CDR3 region has 15 residues. CDR1 is SEHNR and CDR2 is FQNEAQ in the germline V gene (reference sequence). CDR3: CASSWVRGTGDEQYF. CDR3 DNA: TGTGCCAGCAGCTGGGTGCGCGGGACAGGAGACGAGCAGTACTTC.

This clone came up a few times. V is TRBV28 and J is TRBJ1-5, with 7 bases fitting TRBD1. With 4 bases clipped from V and 8 bases from J, the junction kept 8 bases outside the gene matches. The CDR3 extends over 14 amino acids. The V gene's germline CDR1 is MDHEN and CDR2 SYDVKM. CDR3 region: CASSWDSWTEPQHF. CDR3 in DNA: TGTGCCAGCAGTTGGGACAGTTGGACGGAGCCCCAGCATTTT. The full variable domain, completed using reference TRBV28 and TRBJ1-5, is DVKVTQSSRYLVKRTGEKVFLECVQDMDHENMFWYRQDPGLGLRLIYFSYDVKMKEKGDIPEGYSVSREKKERFSLILESASTNQTSMYLCASSWDSWTEPQHFGDGTRLSIL.

J is TRBJ1-3 and V is TRBV30; D uncertain. The CDR3 extends over 14 amino acids. The V and J ends lost 2 bases and 2 bases respectively, with 10 bases between them. Germline V CDR1 and CDR2: GTSNPN, SVGIG (reference sequence). CDR3 residues: CAWSRANPGNTIYF. The CDR3 coding sequence is TGTGCCTGGAGTAGGGCGAACCCTGGAAACACCATATATTTT. Together with reference TRBV30 and TRBJ1-3, the CDR3 gives the full variable domain: SQTIHQWPATLVQPVGSPLSLECTVEGTSNPNLYWYRQAAGRGLQLLFYSVGIGQISSEVPQNLSASRPQDRQFILSSKKLLLSDSGFYLCAWSRANPGNTIYFGEGSWLTVV.

This clone was counted between two and nine times. V gene TRBV10-3 combines with J gene TRBJ2-5; D uncertain. Germline-derived CDR1 and CDR2 are ENHRY and SYGVKD. The CDR3 has 12 amino acids. The V end lost 4 bases, the J end lost 5 bases, and 8 bases lay between the germline ends. DNA for the CDR3: TGTGCCATCAGTGTGGACGTGGAGACCCAGTACTTC. It codes for CAISVDVETQYF.

This clone was seen a handful of times. J is TRBJ2-3 and V is TRBV18; D is unclear. The CDR3 covers 16 residues. Germline CDR1 KGHSH, CDR2 LQKENI. V was trimmed by 0 bases and J by 2 bases, leaving 12 bases between them. CDR3 residues: CASSPPAQRFTDTQYF. CDR3 nucleotide sequence: TGTGCCAGCTCACCACCTGCACAGAGATTCACAGATACGCAGTATTTT.

This clone was detected only a few times. The same CDR3 can be traced to other DNA sequences in this sample. The chain links TRBV7-3 to TRBJ1-1; D perhaps matches TRBD1 (6 bases). V was shortened by 4 bases and J by 5 bases, with 8 bases between the two germline ends. The CDR3 is 12 residues long. In germline, CDR1 is SGHTA, CDR2 FQGTGA. The CDR3 DNA reads TGTGCCAGCAGCTCACAGGGAACTGAAGCTTTCTTT. It codes for CASSSQGTEAFF. Full variable domain (missing parts from reference TRBV7-3 and TRBJ1-1): GAGVSQTPSNKVTEKGKYVELRCDPISGHTALYWYRQSLGQGPEFLIYFQGTGAADDSGLPNDRFFAVRPEGSVSTLKIQRTERGDSAVYLCASSSQGTEAFFGQGTRLTVV.

CDR3 nucleotides: TGTGCCAGCAGCTTAAACGGGGTCAACACCGGGGAGCTGTTTTTT. Amino acids: CASSLNGVNTGELFF. This chain uses TRBV7-8 with TRBJ2-2; D might be TRBD2 (5 bases). CDR3 length: 15 residues. Deletions cut 2 bases from V and 2 bases from J, with 9 bases between. Looked up from germline, CDR1 is SGHVS and CDR2 is FQNEAQ.

V usage is TRBV4-1 and J usage is TRBJ1-6, with D possibly TRBD1 on 6 matching bases. The germline V gene encodes CDR1 MGHRA and CDR2 YSYEKL. The V end was cut by 8 bases, the J end by 10 bases, with 15 bases between. The length of the CDR3 is 13 residues. This CDR3 reads CASAKGVQSPLHF. CDR3 DNA sequence: TGCGCCAGCGCCAAGGGGGTTCAATCACCCCTCCACTTT.

The sample holds a few counts of this clone. The V gene is TRBV15, the J gene TRBJ1-3; possibly TRBD1 for D (5 bases). Trimming cost V 2 bases and J 2 bases, with 10 bases left between them. The CDR3 is made up of 15 amino acids. CDR1 and CDR2 from the germline V gene are LNHNV and YYDKDF (reference sequence). For the CDR3, the DNA is TGTGCCACCAGCAGACAGGGAGCCCCTGGAAACACCATATATTTT. Residues: CATSRQGAPGNTIYF.

The CDR3 region is CASSQGTEGGQPQHF. CDR3 coding DNA: TGTGCCAGCAGCCAAGGGACGGAGGGTGGTCAGCCCCAGCATTTT. This chain joins TRBV4-2 and TRBJ1-5; D gene uncertain. This CDR3 comprises 15 residues. Per the germline V gene, CDR1 is LGHNA and CDR2 is YNFKEQ. Trimming cost V 1 base and J 6 bases, with 13 bases left between them.

The chain links TRBV18 to TRBJ1-1; a weak D match, TRBD1 (6 bases). The ends were cut back, 5 bases at V and 5 bases at J, with 12 bases in the middle. This CDR3 region has 13 residues. Germline lookup yields CDR1 KGHSH and CDR2 LQKENI. Here the CDR3 DNA reads TGTGCCAGCTCAATGACAGGAGCAACTGAAGCTTTCTTT. Its translation: CASSMTGATEAFF.

This clone was found a few times. The V and J genes are TRBV6-5 and TRBJ2-7; possibly TRBD2 for D (6 bases). Per germline, CDR1 MNHEY and CDR2 SVGAGI. CDR3 length: 12 amino acids. Trimming stripped 6 bases from V and 3 bases from J, with 9 bases between. The CDR3 DNA follows: TGTGCCAGCAGCCCCGGGGGCTACGAGCAGTACTTC. Translated: CASSPGGYEQYF.

This clone has a handful of counts. The chain is built from TRBV30 and TRBJ2-1, with 9 bases fitting TRBD1. Germline CDR1 reads GTSNPN; CDR2 reads SVGIG (reference sequence). The trim removed 1 base at V and 10 bases at J, leaving 8 bases unmatched. This CDR3 spans 14 amino acids. The DNA for the CDR3 is TGTGCCTGGAGTGGACAGGGGGGACCGTTAGAGCAGTTCTTC. The encoded protein is CAWSGQGGPLEQFF.

J is TRBJ1-1 and V is TRBV27, with 9 positions matching TRBD1. CDR1 and CDR2 from the germline V gene are MNHEY and SMNVEV (reference sequence). The CDR3 extends over 15 amino acids. V lost 4 bases, J lost 1 base, and 4 bases stayed unmatched. CDR3 region: CASSSQGAGNTEAFF. The CDR3 DNA is TGTGCCAGCAGTTCACAGGGGGCTGGGAACACTGAAGCTTTCTTT.

The chain combines TRBV6-6 with TRBJ2-1, with 12 nucleotides matching TRBD2. With 0 bases clipped from V and 9 bases from J, the junction kept 6 bases outside the gene matches. Germline CDR1 reads MNHNY; CDR2 reads SVGAGI (reference sequence). This CDR3 spans 16 amino acids. This CDR3 reads CASSYSWTSGATEQFF. CDR3 sequence (DNA): TGTGCCAGCAGTTACTCGTGGACTAGCGGGGCGACTGAGCAGTTCTTC.

This clone appeared a few times. The gene calls are TRBV5-6 and TRBJ2-7; the D gene is possibly TRBD1 (6 bases). This CDR3 contains 12 residues. Germline V gene data show CDR1 as SGHDT and CDR2 as YYEEEE. V dropped 4 bases and J dropped 3 bases, with 8 bases sitting between them. The chain's CDR3 is CASSRTVYEQYF. CDR3 sequence (DNA): TGTGCCAGCAGCCGGACAGTCTACGAGCAGTACTTC.

This clone was observed a few times. The sample holds other DNA sequences that translate to the same CDR3. J is TRBJ1-1 and V is TRBV29-1; 11 bases align to TRBD1. CDR3 length equals 13 residues. The junction had 0 bases not matched to a gene; V was cut back by 6 bases and J by 0 bases. CDR1 and CDR2 from the germline V gene are SQVTM and ANQGSEA. Here the CDR3 reads CSVDRGLNTEAFF. The CDR3 DNA is TGCAGCGTGGACAGGGGGCTGAACACTGAAGCTTTCTTT.

In this sample, this clone turned up a few times. The chain couples TRBV6-6 to TRBJ2-7; maybe TRBD1 (5 bases). Germline CDR1 reads MNHNY; CDR2 reads SVGAGI (reference sequence). Trimming shortened V by 2 bases and J by 5 bases, and 16 bases separated the two germline ends. CDR3 length equals 15 residues. In DNA form, the CDR3 reads TGTGCCAGCAGTTACGGGCCAGGGCGACGGAACGAGCAGTACTTC. Protein: CASSYGPGRRNEQYF.

Only a few counts were recorded for this clone. The genes are TRBV4-1 and TRBJ2-1; 13 bases agree with TRBD2. Germline CDR1 MGHRA, CDR2 YSYEKL. V dropped 5 bases and J dropped 3; count of bases not matched to a gene: 4. CDR3 length equals 16 residues. The CDR3 loop is CASSSTSGGSYNEQFF. CDR3 sequence (DNA): TGCGCCAGCAGCTCGACTAGCGGGGGGAGCTACAATGAGCAGTTCTTC.

The CDR3 loop is CASSLTWGGTDTQYF. The CDR3 region has the DNA TGTGCCAGCAGCTTAACGTGGGGCGGCACAGATACGCAGTATTTT. The chain couples TRBV7-9 to TRBJ2-3; TRBD1 might be the D (5 bases). Trimming removed 2 bases from V and 1 base from J, with 10 bases in between. Per germline, CDR1 SEHNR and CDR2 FQNEAQ (reference sequence). The CDR3 sequence is 15 residues long.

This clone showed up just a few times. The rearrangement uses TRBV27 and TRBJ1-1, with D perhaps matching TRBD1 (5 bases). The CDR3 contains 13 residues. The germline gives CDR1 MNHEY, CDR2 SMNVEV (reference sequence). The V gene lost 5 bases and the J gene lost 6 bases, with 13 bases spanning the gap. The CDR3 reads CASSPGDSSEAFF. CDR3 sequence (DNA): TGTGCCAGCAGTCCGGGGGACTCCTCTGAAGCTTTCTTT.

This chain connects TRBV7-7 to TRBJ2-5; 7 nucleotides line up with TRBD1. The junction had 5 bases not matched to a gene; V was cut back by 5 bases and J by 2 bases. CDR3 length: 14 amino acids. Per germline, CDR1 SSHAT and CDR2 FNYEAQ (reference sequence). Here the CDR3 reads CASSRDSPQETQYF. The CDR3 coding sequence is TGTGCCAGCAGCCGGGACAGTCCTCAAGAGACCCAGTACTTC.

This chain joins TRBV7-9 and TRBJ1-1; no clear D. The germline V and J ends were trimmed by 0 bases and 6 bases, with 11 bases remaining between them. This CDR3 comprises 14 residues. Germline V gene data show CDR1 as SEHNR and CDR2 as FQNEAQ (reference sequence). The CDR3 region has the DNA TGTGCCAGCAGCTTAGCGATTGGAGGGTCTGAAGCTTTCTTT. This sequence encodes CASSLAIGGSEAFF.

CDR3: CASSSEQGTPSTDTQYF. In nucleotides, the CDR3 is TGTGCCAGCAGTTCTGAACAGGGAACTCCTAGCACAGATACGCAGTATTTT. The rearrangement uses TRBV28 and TRBJ2-3; possibly TRBD1 for D (6 bases). The V end lost 4 bases, the J end lost 0 bases, and 17 bases lay between the germline ends. Germline loops: CDR1 MDHEN, CDR2 SYDVKM. The CDR3 extends over 17 amino acids. Looking up the rest from reference TRBV28 and TRBJ2-3 gives the full variable domain: DVKVTQSSRYLVKRTGEKVFLECVQDMDHENMFWYRQDPGLGLRLIYFSYDVKMKEKGDIPEGYSVSREKKERFSLILESASTNQTSMYLCASSSEQGTPSTDTQYFGPGTRLTVL.

The gene calls are TRBV5-4 and TRBJ1-1, with D unresolved. This CDR3 region has 11 residues. The V end was cut by 5 bases, the J end by 4 bases, with 6 bases between. The germline gives CDR1 SGHNT, CDR2 YYREEE (reference sequence). CDR3 in amino acids: CASRTGTEAFF. The CDR3 nucleotides read TGTGCCAGCAGGACGGGCACTGAAGCTTTCTTT.

The genes are TRBV9 and TRBJ1-3; no definite D call. The CDR3 has 15 amino acids. V lost 0 bases, J lost 3 bases, and 10 bases lay in between. CDR1 is SGDLS and CDR2 is YYNGEE in the germline V gene. The CDR3 coding sequence is TGTGCCAGCAGCGTAGGGCAGGAGAGTGGAAACACCATATATTTT. Its protein product is CASSVGQESGNTIYF.

V is TRBV28 and J is TRBJ2-2; 15 bases match TRBD2. CDR3 length: 19 amino acids. Losses at the gene ends were 5 bases for V and 4 bases for J; bases not matched to a gene: 11. The germline V gene encodes CDR1 MDHEN and CDR2 SYDVKM. CDR3 sequence reads: CASSPHGLAGGSGTGELFF. The CDR3 DNA reads as TGTGCCAGCAGTCCCCATGGACTAGCGGGGGGGAGTGGCACCGGGGAGCTGTTTTTT. Using reference TRBV28 and TRBJ2-2 for the parts outside the CDR3, the full variable domain is DVKVTQSSRYLVKRTGEKVFLECVQDMDHENMFWYRQDPGLGLRLIYFSYDVKMKEKGDIPEGYSVSREKKERFSLILESASTNQTSMYLCASSPHGLAGGSGTGELFFGEGSRLTVL.

This chain joins TRBV2 and TRBJ2-3, with 8 bases fitting TRBD2. CDR1 and CDR2 (germline): SNHLY, FYNNEI. CDR3 length equals 16 residues. V shed 6 bases and J 0 bases; nucleotides not matched to a gene: 8. The CDR3 DNA sequence: TGTGCCAGCAGCGAAACTAGCGGTACTAGCACAGATACGCAGTATTTT. Translated, it gives CASSETSGTSTDTQYF.